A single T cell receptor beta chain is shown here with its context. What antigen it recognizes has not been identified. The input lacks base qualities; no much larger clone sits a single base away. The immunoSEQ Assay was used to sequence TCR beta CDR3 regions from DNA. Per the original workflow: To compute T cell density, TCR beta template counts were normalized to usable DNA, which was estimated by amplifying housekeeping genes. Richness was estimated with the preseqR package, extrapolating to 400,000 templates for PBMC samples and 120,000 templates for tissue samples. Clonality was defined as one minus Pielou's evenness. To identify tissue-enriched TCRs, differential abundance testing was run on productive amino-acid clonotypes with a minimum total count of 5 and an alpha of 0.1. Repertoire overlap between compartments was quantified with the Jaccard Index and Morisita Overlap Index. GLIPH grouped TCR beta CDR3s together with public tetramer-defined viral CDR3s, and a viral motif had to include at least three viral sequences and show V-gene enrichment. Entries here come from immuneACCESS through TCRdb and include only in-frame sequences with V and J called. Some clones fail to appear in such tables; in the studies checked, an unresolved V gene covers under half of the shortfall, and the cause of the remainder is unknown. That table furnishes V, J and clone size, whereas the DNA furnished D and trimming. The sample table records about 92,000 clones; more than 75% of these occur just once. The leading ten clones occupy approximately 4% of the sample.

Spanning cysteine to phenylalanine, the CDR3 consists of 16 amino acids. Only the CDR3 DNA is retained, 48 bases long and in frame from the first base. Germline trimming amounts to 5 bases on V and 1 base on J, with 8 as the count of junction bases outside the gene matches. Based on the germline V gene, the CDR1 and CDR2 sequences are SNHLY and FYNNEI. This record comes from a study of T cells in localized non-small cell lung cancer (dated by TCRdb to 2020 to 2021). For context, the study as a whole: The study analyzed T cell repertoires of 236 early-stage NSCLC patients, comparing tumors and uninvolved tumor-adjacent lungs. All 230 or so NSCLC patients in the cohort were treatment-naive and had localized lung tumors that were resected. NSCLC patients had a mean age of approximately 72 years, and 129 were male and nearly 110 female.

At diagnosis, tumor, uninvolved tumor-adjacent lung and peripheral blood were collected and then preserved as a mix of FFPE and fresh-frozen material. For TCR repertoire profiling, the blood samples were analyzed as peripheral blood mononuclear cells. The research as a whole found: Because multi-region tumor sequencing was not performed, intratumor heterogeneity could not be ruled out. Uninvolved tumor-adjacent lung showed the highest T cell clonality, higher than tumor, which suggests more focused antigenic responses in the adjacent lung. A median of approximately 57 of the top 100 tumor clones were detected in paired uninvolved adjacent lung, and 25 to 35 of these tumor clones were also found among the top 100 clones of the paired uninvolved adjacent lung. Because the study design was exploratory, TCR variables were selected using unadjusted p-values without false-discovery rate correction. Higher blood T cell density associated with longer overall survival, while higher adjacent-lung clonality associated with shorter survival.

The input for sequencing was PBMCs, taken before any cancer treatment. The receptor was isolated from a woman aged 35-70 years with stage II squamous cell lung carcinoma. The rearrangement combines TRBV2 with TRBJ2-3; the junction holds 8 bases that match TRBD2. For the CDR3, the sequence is CASSPWHSGGTDTQYF. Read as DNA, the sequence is TGTGCCAGCAGTCCCTGGCATAGCGGGGGCACAGATACGCAGTATTTT.